What follows are 8 T cell receptor beta chains derived from one specimen sequenced in a study of identical twins. TCRdb processed the 5' RACE reads anew with MiXCR; each CDR3 protein has one entry. Counted here are some 710,000 distinct CDR3 sequences, less than 7% occurring once; the ten biggest clones make up around 1.9%. Sequencing used naive T cells sorted from blood. These receptors originate from a man between 18 and 35 years old in good health.

This clonotype was recorded many times. The V gene is TRBV20-1, the J gene TRBJ1-6, with 7 positions matching TRBD1. Germline V gene sequence: CDR1 DFQATT, CDR2 SNEGSKA (reference sequence). The V segment lost 2 bases and the J segment 0 bases; nucleotides outside the gene matches: 7. The CDR3 runs 17 residues. Written as DNA, the CDR3 is TGCAGTGCTAGACCAGACAGGGTCAGCTCCTATAATTCACCCCTCCACTTT. Protein product: CSARPDRVSSYNSPLHF.

This clonotype was recorded many times. The rearrangement uses TRBV12-3 or TRBV12-4 and TRBJ1-1; D is ambiguous. The CDR3 covers 16 residues. The ends were cut back, 6 bases at V and 3 bases at J, with 20 bases in the middle. The CDR3 region is CASSLGVWAVHTEAFF. The CDR3 nucleotides are TGTGCCAGCAGCCTCGGGGTCTGGGCCGTTCACACTGAAGCTTTCTTT.

This chain joins TRBV5-1 and TRBJ2-1; TRBD2 matches at 8 bases. The CDR3 covers 13 residues. The germline V gene has CDR1 SGHRS and CDR2 YFSETQ. The trim removed 5 bases at V and 8 bases at J, leaving 6 bases unmatched. In DNA form, the CDR3 reads TGCGCCAGCAGGCGGCGGGGGGCGGATGAGCAGTTCTTC. Translation gives CASRRRGADEQFF. The full variable domain, rest sourced from reference TRBV5-1 and TRBJ2-1, is KAGVTQTPRYLIKTRGQQVTLSCSPISGHRSVSWYQQTPGQGLQFLFEYFSETQRNKGNFPGRFSGRQFSNSRSEMNVSTLELGDSALYLCASRRRGADEQFFGPGTRLTVL.

The chain carries TRBV12-3 or TRBV12-4 and TRBJ2-5, with 11 bases matching TRBD2. The CDR3 has 18 amino acids. V trimming: 7 bases; J trimming: 10 bases; junction bases outside the gene matches: 23. The CDR3 DNA reads as TGTGCCAGCACCGACCTGGGGATAGCGGGAGGGCCCGCCAGGGACCAGTACTTC. Its translation is CASTDLGIAGGPARDQYF.

In its sample, this clonotype was seen a few times. This rearrangement joins TRBV7-9 to TRBJ1-2; tentative D call: TRBD1 (5 bases). Per germline, CDR1 SEHNR and CDR2 FQNEAQ (reference sequence). The CDR3 length is 11 residues. V was pared by 4 bases and J by 10 bases, with 10 bases between. This CDR3 is CASSYGGDYTF. CDR3 DNA: TGTGCCAGCAGCTATGGAGGGGACTACACCTTC. Variable domain in full (rest from reference TRBV7-9 and TRBJ1-2): DTGVSQNPRHKITKRGQNVTFRCDPISEHNRLYWYRQTLGQGPEFLTYFQNEAQLEKSRLLSDRFSAERPKGSFSTLEIQRTEQGDSAMYLCASSYGGDYTFGSGTRLTVV.

This clonotype was observed a few times. The J gene is TRBJ2-2, the V gene TRBV12-3 or TRBV12-4, with D tentatively TRBD1 (6 bases). The CDR3 consists of 14 residues. The ends were cut back, 5 bases at V and 6 bases at J, with 13 bases in the middle. The DNA for the CDR3 is TGTGCCAGCAGTAACAACAGGGCTCCCGGGGAGCTGTTTTTT. Its translation: CASSNNRAPGELFF.

This clonotype has ten or more counts. The chain couples TRBV20-1 to TRBJ1-5; TRBD1 is a possible D gene (5 bases). Germline-derived CDR1 and CDR2 are DFQATT and SNEGSKA (reference sequence). The V end lost 8 bases, the J end lost 0 bases, and 20 bases lay between the germline ends. This CDR3 is 16 amino acids long. CDR3 sequence (DNA): TGCAGTTCAATAAGGGGACCCCCGTATAGCAATCAGCCCCAGCATTTT. Translation gives CSSIRGPPYSNQPQHF.

This clonotype showed up just a few times. The junction departs from the called germline gene at one end, perhaps through a read error. This chain joins TRBV29-1 and TRBJ2-1; D gene unclear. The germline V gene encodes CDR1 SQVTM and CDR2 ANQGSEA. The CDR3 is 12 residues long. The CDR3 sequence is CSVEERLNEQFF. The CDR3 DNA follows: TGCAGCGTGGAAGAAAGGCTCAATGAGCAGTTCTTC.